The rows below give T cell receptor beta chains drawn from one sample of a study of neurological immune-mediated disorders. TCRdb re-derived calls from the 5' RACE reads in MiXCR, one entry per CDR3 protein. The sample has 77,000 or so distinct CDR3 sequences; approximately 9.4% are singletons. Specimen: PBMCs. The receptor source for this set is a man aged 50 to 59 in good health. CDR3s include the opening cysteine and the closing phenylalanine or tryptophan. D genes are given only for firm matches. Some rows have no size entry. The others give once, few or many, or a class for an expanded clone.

CASSVEPGQGNYGYTF | TGCGCCAGCAGCGTCGAACCGGGACAGGGAAACTATGGCTACACCTTC | TRBJ1-2 | TRBV5-1 | TRBD1 | many
CASSPPGTGGTGELFF | TGTGCCAGCAGTCCCCCCGGGACAGGGGGCACCGGGGAGCTGTTTTTT | TRBJ2-2 | TRBV27 | TRBD1 | many
CASSLIHTEAFF | TGTGCCAGCTCACTAATACACACTGAAGCTTTCTTT | TRBJ1-1 | TRBV18 | - | many
CSARGLTNNEQFF | TGCAGTGCTAGAGGCCTCACCAACAATGAGCAGTTCTTC | TRBJ2-1 | TRBV20-1 | - | many
CTSSPRGDEQFF | TGTACCAGCAGTCCCAGGGGGGATGAGCAGTTCTTC | TRBJ2-1 | TRBV6-6 | - | -
CASKTQEGGNQPQHF | TGTGCCAGCAAAACGCAAGAAGGGGGCAATCAGCCCCAGCATTTT | TRBJ1-5 | TRBV28 | - | many
CASSQGGQGVYEQYF | TGTGCCAGCAGCCAAGGGGGACAGGGAGTCTACGAGCAGTACTTC | TRBJ2-7 | TRBV3-1 | TRBD1 | many
CASSFQGAINTDTQYF | TGCGCCAGCAGCTTTCAAGGGGCGATCAACACAGATACGCAGTATTTT | TRBJ2-3 | TRBV5-1 | - | many
CASSLAGLQETQYF | TGTGCCAGCAGCCTAGCGGGCCTCCAAGAGACCCAGTACTTC | TRBJ2-5 | TRBV7-2 | TRBD2 | many
CASSSEVWQAYEQYF | TGCGCCAGCAGCTCGGAGGTTTGGCAGGCCTACGAGCAGTACTTC | TRBJ2-7 | TRBV5-1 | - | few
CASSHETSWSVTDTQYF | TGCGCCAGCAGCCATGAGACTAGCTGGAGTGTAACAGATACGCAGTATTTT | TRBJ2-3 | TRBV4-1 | TRBD2 | -
CASSLDPGSNQPQYF | TGCGCCAGCAGCTTGGATCCAGGTAGCAATCAGCCCCAGTATTTT | TRBJ2-3 | TRBV5-1 | - | -
CASSLSPGVQETQYF | TGTGCCAGCAGTTTATCGCCGGGGGTTCAAGAGACCCAGTACTTC | TRBJ2-5 | TRBV12-3/TRBV12-4 | - | few
CASSLSGEETQYF | TGCGCCAGCAGCTTGAGTGGGGAAGAGACCCAGTACTTC | TRBJ2-5 | TRBV5-1 | - | many
CASSQEDRAYGYTF | TGTGCCAGCAGCCAAGAGGACAGGGCCTATGGCTACACCTTC | TRBJ1-2 | TRBV4-2 | TRBD1 | many
CATSRVGGSQETQYF | TGTGCCACCAGCAGAGTTGGGGGGAGCCAAGAGACCCAGTACTTC | TRBJ2-5 | TRBV15 | - | many
CASSTRTSGRVGNEQFF | TGCGCCAGCAGCACTCGGACTAGCGGGAGGGTCGGAAATGAGCAGTTCTTC | TRBJ2-1 | TRBV5-1 | TRBD2 | many
CASSLIPDTDTQYF | TGCGCCAGCAGCTTGATCCCGGACACAGATACGCAGTATTTT | TRBJ2-3 | TRBV5-1 | - | many
CSARIQGYNEQFF | TGCAGTGCTAGGATACAGGGATACAATGAGCAGTTCTTC | TRBJ2-1 | TRBV20-1 | - | many
CAWSQLISNQPQHF | TGTGCCTGGAGCCAGTTAATTAGCAATCAGCCCCAGCATTTT | TRBJ1-5 | TRBV30 | - | -
CASSLGAGHTGELFF | TGTGCCAGCAGTTTGGGGGCGGGACACACCGGGGAGCTGTTTTTT | TRBJ2-2 | TRBV12-3/TRBV12-4 | - | many
CASSATGSQETQYF | TGCGCCAGCAGCGCGACAGGGTCCCAAGAGACCCAGTACTTC | TRBJ2-5 | TRBV5-1 | TRBD1 | -
CASSSQMRGASETQYF | TGTGCCAGCAGCTCCCAGATGAGAGGGGCGAGTGAGACCCAGTACTTC | TRBJ2-5 | TRBV7-2 | - | many
CASTQDRGSSGANVLTF | TGCGCCAGCACCCAGGACAGGGGAAGCTCTGGGGCCAACGTCCTGACTTTC | TRBJ2-6 | TRBV10-2 | TRBD1 | many
CSAPEGARTEAFF | TGCAGTGCCCCAGAGGGGGCGAGGACTGAAGCTTTCTTT | TRBJ1-1 | TRBV20-1 | TRBD1 | many
CASSLERGPRWGEQFF | TGTGCCAGCAGCTTGGAACGGGGCCCTAGGTGGGGTGAGCAGTTCTTC | TRBJ2-1 | TRBV5-6 | - | many
CASSSDGSTDTQYF | TGTGCCAGCAGCTCGGACGGTAGCACAGATACGCAGTATTTT | TRBJ2-3 | TRBV7-7 | - | many
CASSSMGQGIFTGELFF | TGCGCCAGCAGCTCGATGGGACAGGGAATTTTCACCGGGGAGCTGTTTTTT | TRBJ2-2 | TRBV5-1 | TRBD1 | many
CASNGKGTEAFF | TGTGCCAGCAACGGGAAAGGGACTGAAGCTTTCTTT | TRBJ1-1 | TRBV6-6 | - | many
CASSTGWDQTYEQYF | TGTGCCAGCTCCACCGGGTGGGACCAGACCTACGAGCAGTACTTC | TRBJ2-7 | TRBV18 | - | many
CASSLVERAAVGNEQFF | TGCGCCAGCAGCTTGGTGGAGAGGGCCGCTGTGGGCAATGAGCAGTTCTTC | TRBJ2-1 | TRBV5-1 | - | many
CASTLAGGNEQFF | TGTGCCAGCACGTTAGCGGGAGGCAATGAGCAGTTCTTC | TRBJ2-1 | TRBV27 | TRBD2 | many
CASRPGASFTRGTQYF | TGTGCCAGCAGACCGGGAGCATCCTTCACCCGAGGTACGCAGTATTTT | TRBJ2-3 | TRBV12-3/TRBV12-4 | - | many
CSAESTDTQYF | TGCAGCGCAGAGAGCACAGATACGCAGTATTTT | TRBJ2-3 | TRBV20-1 | - | many
CSARDRLAGGPLHEQFF | TGCAGTGCTAGAGATCGACTAGCGGGGGGCCCGCTCCATGAGCAGTTCTTC | TRBJ2-1 | TRBV20-1 | TRBD2 | many
CASSLGSGGSYEQYF | TGCGCCAGCAGCTTGGGTAGCGGGGGCTCCTACGAGCAGTACTTC | TRBJ2-7 | TRBV5-1 | TRBD2 | many
CSVRTGTEAFF | TGCAGCGTGCGGACTGGGACTGAAGCTTTCTTT | TRBJ1-1 | TRBV29-1 | - | -
CATSDRTSGSYNEQFF | TGTGCCACCAGTGATCGGACTAGCGGGAGCTACAATGAGCAGTTCTTC | TRBJ2-1 | TRBV24-1 | TRBD2 | many
CSARSGLAGQHTQYF | TGCAGTGCTAGAAGCGGACTAGCGGGACAACATACGCAGTATTTT | TRBJ2-3 | TRBV20-1 | TRBD2 | many
CASSNPGQGYEQYF | TGTGCCAGCAGTAATCCGGGACAGGGTTACGAGCAGTACTTC | TRBJ2-7 | TRBV6-2/TRBV6-3 | TRBD1 | many
CSARDPRANEKLFF | TGCAGTGCTAGAGATCCCAGGGCTAATGAAAAACTGTTTTTT | TRBJ1-4 | TRBV20-1 | - | -
CAISDETRIPETQYF | TGTGCCATCAGTGATGAGACTAGGATCCCAGAGACCCAGTACTTC | TRBJ2-5 | TRBV10-3 | - | many
CASSLVIGANYEQYF | TGCGCCAGCAGCTTGGTGATTGGGGCGAACTACGAGCAGTACTTC | TRBJ2-7 | TRBV5-1 | - | many
CASSQGDGATNEKLFF | TGCGCCAGCAGCCAAGGAGATGGTGCGACTAATGAAAAACTGTTTTTT | TRBJ1-4 | TRBV4-3 | - | many
CASSPVQATGTHNEQFF | TGTGCCAGCAGTCCTGTCCAGGCGACAGGGACCCACAATGAGCAGTTCTTC | TRBJ2-1 | TRBV28 | TRBD1 | many
CSARHLAGGGGYEQNF | TGCAGTGCTAGACATCTAGCGGGGGGGGGCGGCTACGAGCAGAACTTC | TRBJ2-7 | TRBV20-1 | TRBD2 | -
CASSSRTGVAGDPDTQYF | TGTGCCAGCAGTTCCCGAACGGGGGTAGCGGGGGATCCAGATACGCAGTATTTT | TRBJ2-3 | TRBV12-3/TRBV12-4 | TRBD2 | many
CASSLAGPLSTDTQYF | TGTGCCAGCAGCTTAGCGGGACCCTTAAGCACAGATACGCAGTATTTT | TRBJ2-3 | TRBV7-2 | - | many